This TCR beta chain appears in the sequencing data of a study of blood T cells in healthy people across ages. Study outcomes and limitations: TCR beta diversity tracked closely with naive T cell percentage. Age showed a roughly linear inverse relationship with TCR beta diversity per million T cells.

Then a second PCR, running roughly 7 to 12 cycles, was carried out with a sample-barcoded 5' primer and a J-beta primer mix. CDR3-containing paired-end reads numbered at least 2.5 million in each sample. Via MiXCR, TCRdb re-called the 5' RACE reads, giving one row per CDR3 protein. Of approximately 2,000,000 distinct CDR3 sequences listed, about two fifths are singletons. The CDR3 is 13 amino acids. Trimming took 8 bases from V and 2 from J, leaving 12 bases between them. The germline gives CDR1 MNHEY, CDR2 SMNVEV (reference sequence). Worth noting for this clonotype: Its antigen is as yet unknown.

Isolation recovered at least 6.5 million PBMCs from every sample. Sequencing was carried out using blood. The chain employs TRBV27 and TRBJ1-1; D remains unclear. The sequence derives from a human donor in good health. CDR3 region: CASASGRNTEAFF. The CDR3, as DNA: TGTGCCAGCGCGAGTGGGCGAAACACTGAAGCTTTCTTT.